The 26 T cell receptor beta chains reported below all come from one sample, sequenced in a study of CD8 T cells in Susac syndrome. RNA, at roughly 0.45 to 1 ug, was reverse transcribed with random hexamers. TCRdb recomputed calls from the immunoSEQ multiplex PCR reads with MiXCR, one row per CDR3 protein. This table holds roughly 150,000 distinct CDR3 sequences, over 85% found once. Sequences were obtained from CD4+ T cells from PBMCs. The receptors here all came from a human donor in good health.

The chain joins TRBV6-5 to TRBJ2-7, with D perhaps TRBD1 (5 bases). The V end lost 1 base, the J end lost 5 bases, and 12 bases lay between the germline ends. This CDR3 is built from 14 residues. The germline V gene encodes CDR1 MNHEY and CDR2 SVGAGI. Here the CDR3 DNA reads TGTGCCAGCAGTTACTGGGCAGGGCAAAACGAGCAGTACTTC. This gives the protein CASSYWAGQNEQYF.

This chain uses TRBV30 with TRBJ2-7; D gene ambiguous. In germline, CDR1 is GTSNPN, CDR2 SVGIG (reference sequence). The CDR3 spans 11 residues. Trimming cost V 0 bases and J 3 bases, with 3 bases left between them. The CDR3 reads CAWSVDYEQYF. The DNA of the CDR3 is TGTGCCTGGAGTGTAGACTACGAGCAGTACTTC.

The chain employs TRBV19 and TRBJ1-5, with a tentative D call TRBD1 (5 bases). Germline-derived CDR1 and CDR2 are LNHDA and SQIVND (reference sequence). CDR3 length: 12 amino acids. V gave up 6 bases and J gave up 5 bases, with 8 bases separating them. CDR3 DNA sequence: TGTGCCAGTAGCGACAGTGATCAGCCCCAGCATTTT. Translating gives CASSDSDQPQHF.

The chain employs TRBV6-5 and TRBJ2-5, with TRBD2 matching 8 bases. The V gene end was trimmed by 2 bases and the J gene end by 5 bases; junction bases not matched to a gene: 10. The CDR3 runs to 16 residues. Germline-derived CDR1 and CDR2 are MNHEY and SVGAGI. The CDR3 reads CASSYTPGGGRETQYF. CDR3 bases: TGTGCCAGCAGTTACACCCCGGGCGGGGGGCGGGAGACCCAGTACTTC.

The gene calls are TRBV10-3 and TRBJ1-2, with D unclear. Germline V gives CDR1 ENHRY, CDR2 SYGVKD. CDR3 length: 17 amino acids. The V end was cut by 2 bases, the J end by 0 bases, with 16 bases between. The CDR3 bases are TGTGCCATCAGTGAGAGTTCGCCAGGCGGAGCTAACTATGGCTACACCTTC. Residues: CAISESSPGGANYGYTF.

The rearrangement uses TRBV20-1 and TRBJ2-3; no definite D call. CDR3 length: 15 amino acids. V was cut by 6 bases and J by 0 bases, with 16 bases left in between. Germline values: CDR1 DFQATT, CDR2 SNEGSKA (reference sequence). The CDR3 region is CSAGHSSWSTDTQYF. The CDR3 DNA is TGCAGTGCCGGCCACTCCTCATGGAGCACAGATACGCAGTATTTT.

The chain has TRBV5-6 and TRBJ2-3; D is undetermined. The germline gives CDR1 SGHDT, CDR2 YYEEEE. Trimming pared 2 bases from V and 0 bases from J, leaving 10 bases between. The CDR3 contains 15 residues. The CDR3 here is CASSLNWRSTDTQYF. As DNA, the CDR3 is TGTGCCAGCAGCTTAAACTGGAGAAGCACAGATACGCAGTATTTT. Combining the CDR3 with reference TRBV5-6 and TRBJ2-3 gives the whole variable domain DAGVTQSPTHLIKTRGQQVTLRCSPKSGHDTVSWYQQALGQGPQFIFQYYEEEERQRGNFPDRFSGHQFPNYSSELNVNALLLGDSALYLCASSLNWRSTDTQYFGPGTRLTVL.

The genes are TRBV14 and TRBJ2-5; unclear D gene. Trimming cost V 1 base and J 2 bases, with 14 bases left between them. The CDR3 contains 16 residues. Germline V lookup: CDR1 SGHDN, CDR2 FVKESK. The CDR3 coding sequence is TGTGCCAGCAGCCAAGGCGCCAGGCTGCTACAAGAGACCCAGTACTTC. It is translated as CASSQGARLLQETQYF.

This clonotype was seen only once. The chain recombines TRBV12-3 or TRBV12-4 with TRBJ2-5, with 10 bases lining up with TRBD2. The CDR3 sequence is 14 residues long. V dropped 0 bases and J dropped 11; count of bases not matched to a gene: 6. This CDR3 is CASSLALAGAPQYF. The CDR3 DNA is TGTGCCAGCAGTTTAGCCCTAGCGGGGGCGCCTCAGTACTTC.

This sequence joins TRBV10-3 and TRBJ1-6, with 10 bases lining up with TRBD1. This CDR3 is 15 amino acids long. Germline assignment: CDR1 ENHRY and CDR2 SYGVKD. The V and J ends lost 6 bases and 7 bases, in that order; junction bases with no gene match: 6. The CDR3 region has the DNA TGTGCCATCAGCCCCCGGGACAGGGGAAATTCACCCCTCCACTTT. This gives the protein CAISPRDRGNSPLHF.

The chain uses TRBV2 and TRBJ2-1, with unresolved D. V lost 2 bases and J 9 bases, leaving 8 bases between the germline ends. This CDR3 is 12 amino acids long. The germline V gene has CDR1 SNHLY and CDR2 FYNNEI. CDR3 DNA: TGTGCCAGCAGTGAAAGGGATGCTGAGCAGTTCTTC. Translation gives CASSERDAEQFF.

This chain links TRBV12-3 or TRBV12-4 with TRBJ1-4; no reliable D call. Trimming pared 1 base from V and 14 bases from J, leaving 8 bases between. The CDR3 loop spans 11 amino acids. CDR3 protein: CASSLGSQLFF. In nucleotides, the CDR3 is TGTGCCAGCAGTTTAGGGTCCCAGCTGTTTTTT.

In DNA, the CDR3 is TGCAGTGCTACCAGGGAAGATACTGAAGCTTTCTTT. Protein: CSATREDTEAFF. The chain joins TRBV20-1 to TRBJ1-1; D possibly corresponds to TRBD1 (5 bases). The V gene's germline CDR1 is DFQATT and CDR2 SNEGSKA (reference sequence). V lost 4 bases to trimming and J lost 5 bases, with 11 bases between them. The CDR3 has 12 amino acids.

The genes are TRBV6-1 and TRBJ1-2; 9 nucleotides line up with TRBD1. Germline CDR1 MNHNS, CDR2 SASEGT. The V gene end was trimmed by 3 bases and the J gene end by 8 bases; junction bases not matched to a gene: 7. This CDR3 is built from 14 residues. Here the CDR3 reads CASSESRDREGYTF. In DNA form, the CDR3 reads TGTGCCAGCAGTGAGTCCCGGGACAGGGAAGGCTACACCTTC.

The chain carries TRBV10-3 and TRBJ2-1, with 10 bases identical to TRBD2. Trimming at V came to 10 bases and at J to 7 bases, leaving 7 bases not matched to a gene. CDR1 and CDR2 (germline): ENHRY, SYGVKD. This CDR3 region has 13 residues. CDR3 in amino acids: CATLAGESNEQFF. Written as DNA, the CDR3 is TGTGCCACCCTAGCGGGGGAATCGAATGAGCAGTTCTTC.

The sample holds one count of this clonotype. V and J are TRBV4-2 and TRBJ2-7, with D unresolved. Germline V gene sequence: CDR1 LGHNA, CDR2 YNFKEQ. The V end lost 0 bases, the J end lost 4 bases, and 7 bases lay between the germline ends. There are 13 residues in the CDR3. CDR3 nucleotides: TGTGCCAGCAGCCAAGAAAGGGCGTACGAGCAGTACTTC. It encodes CASSQERAYEQYF.

The CDR3 coding sequence is TGTGCCAGCAGTGAATCGAGGTCCGGTGGCACTGAAGCTTTCTTT. It is translated as CASSESRSGGTEAFF. The rearrangement joins TRBV25-1 to TRBJ1-1, with D unclear. Trimming took 1 base from V and 4 from J, leaving 13 bases between them. CDR3 size: 15 residues. Per the germline V gene, CDR1 is MGHDK and CDR2 is SYGVNS.

This sequence joins TRBV15 and TRBJ2-2; TRBD1 aligns across 10 bases. The germline V gene encodes CDR1 LNHNV and CDR2 YYDKDF (reference sequence). The CDR3 contains 13 residues. The V gene end was trimmed by 8 bases and the J gene end by 4 bases; junction bases not matched to a gene: 1. The CDR3 coding sequence is TGTGCCACCGGACAGGGGGGCACCGGGGAGCTGTTTTTT. It yields the protein CATGQGGTGELFF.

The J gene is TRBJ1-1, the V gene TRBV6-5; 8 bases are a match to TRBD1. Per germline, CDR1 MNHEY and CDR2 SVGAGI. The CDR3 spans 15 residues. The V and J ends lost 5 bases and 4 bases, in that order; junction bases with no gene match: 9. The CDR3 bases are TGTGCCAGCAGTCCAACCTTCGACAGGGGCACTGAAGCTTTCTTT. It specifies CASSPTFDRGTEAFF.

The chain is built from TRBV19 and TRBJ2-1; D not resolved. Germline CDR1 LNHDA, CDR2 SQIVND (reference sequence). This CDR3 has 11 amino acids. Trimming cost V 8 bases and J 9 bases, with 11 bases left between them. CDR3 amino acids: CASSLGGEQFF. The CDR3 region has the DNA TGTGCCAGTTCCCTCGGCGGTGAGCAGTTCTTC.

The chain employs TRBV10-3 and TRBJ2-7; no definite D call. With 0 bases removed from V and 6 bases from J, the gap between germline ends came to 18 bases. CDR3 size: 16 residues. Germline V CDR1 and CDR2: ENHRY, SYGVKD. The CDR3 sequence: CAISESSRKGFPEQYF. The CDR3 DNA sequence: TGTGCCATCAGTGAGTCGAGTAGAAAAGGTTTCCCCGAGCAGTACTTC.

CDR3 DNA sequence: TGTGCCAGTAGTATAGAGGGGAGCGCAGTGGGTTACGAGCAGTACTTC. It is translated as CASSIEGSAVGYEQYF. V gene TRBV19 combines with J gene TRBJ2-7; tentatively, D is TRBD2 (5 bases). The germline V gene encodes CDR1 LNHDA and CDR2 SQIVND (reference sequence). This CDR3 region has 16 residues. Trimming cost V 0 bases and J 4 bases, with 16 bases left between them.

The gene calls are TRBV3-1 and TRBJ2-3; D remains unclear. CDR3 size: 14 residues. Per the germline V gene, CDR1 is LGHDT and CDR2 is YNNKEL (reference sequence). The V end was cut by 5 bases, the J end by 1 base, with 10 bases between. As DNA, the CDR3 is TGTGCCAGCAGCTATCGGACCCGCACAGATACGCAGTATTTT. It codes for CASSYRTRTDTQYF.

The rearrangement links TRBV25-1 to TRBJ2-3, with D possibly matching TRBD2 (6 bases). This CDR3 region has 15 residues. Germline values: CDR1 MGHDK, CDR2 SYGVNS. Trimming removed 4 bases at V and 3 bases at J, with 14 bases between. This chain's CDR3 is CASSASGVGTDTQYF. Here the CDR3 DNA reads TGTGCCAGCAGTGCTTCGGGGGTAGGTACAGATACGCAGTATTTT.

The chain is built from TRBV27 and TRBJ1-1; the D is unclear. V was cut by 3 bases and J by 0 bases, with 8 bases left in between. Germline CDR1 MNHEY, CDR2 SMNVEV (reference sequence). The CDR3 is 14 amino acids. Here the CDR3 DNA reads TGTGCCAGCAGTTTGAACCAAATGAACACTGAAGCTTTCTTT. It codes for CASSLNQMNTEAFF.

This chain uses TRBV2 with TRBJ2-7, with D possibly called TRBD1 or TRBD2 (5 bases each). V was trimmed by 6 bases and J by 7 bases, leaving 16 bases between them. The CDR3 runs 13 residues. Per the germline V gene, CDR1 is SNHLY and CDR2 is FYNNEI. The CDR3 spells CASRAGTVGEQYF. In nucleotides, the CDR3 is TGTGCCAGCAGGGCCGGGACCGTGGGAGAGCAGTACTTC.